The TCR beta chain under discussion was sequenced for a study of vaccination effects on CD4 cells after COVID-19. Sequencing used immunoSEQ multiplex PCR; TCRdb keeps in-frame clones, though not all of them. The repertoire includes more than 65,000 clones, around 81% of them detected once, and 1.2% sits in the top ten. For this clone: What it binds is unknown.

Peptide-pool stimulation followed by sequencing identified expanded antigen-specific CD4+ clonotypes in the ViraFEST assay. After more than 8 days in culture, the CD4+ T cells were isolated. Participants completed two doses of the BNT162b2 or mRNA-1273 vaccine. In the vaccine recipients, nucleocapsid antibodies were negative and there was no prior SARS-CoV-2 infection. Germline V lookup: CDR1 SGHRS, CDR2 YFSETQ. The CDR3 totals 14 residues. Deletions cut 2 bases from V and 0 bases from J, with 8 bases between. The specimen was CD4+ T cells from PBMCs cultured with HCoV-229E spike peptides, collected after COVID-19 vaccination. The gene calls are TRBV5-1 and TRBJ1-1; D not resolved. The clonotype was recovered from a human donor who received a COVID-19 vaccine. The CDR3 DNA follows: TGCGCCAGCAGCTTTGGGTTTTTGAACACTGAAGCTTTCTTT. Translation: CASSFGFLNTEAFF.